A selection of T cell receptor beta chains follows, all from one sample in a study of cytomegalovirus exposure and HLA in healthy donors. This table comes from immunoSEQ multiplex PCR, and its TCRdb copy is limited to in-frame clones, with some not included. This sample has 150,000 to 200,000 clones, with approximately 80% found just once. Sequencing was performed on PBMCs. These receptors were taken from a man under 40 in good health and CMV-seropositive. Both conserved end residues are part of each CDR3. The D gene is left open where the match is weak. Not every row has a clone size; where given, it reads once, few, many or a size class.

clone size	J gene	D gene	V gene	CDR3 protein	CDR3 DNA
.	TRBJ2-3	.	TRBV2	CASSPRTGTDTQYF	TGTGCCAGCAGCCCCCGGACAGGCACAGATACGCAGTATTTT
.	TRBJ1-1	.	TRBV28	CASSFSRGGVNTEAFF	TGTGCCAGCAGTTTTTCCCGCGGGGGGGTGAACACTGAAGCTTTCTTT
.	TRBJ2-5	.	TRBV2	CASSRGYQETQYF	TGTGCCAGCAGCCGGGGTTACCAAGAGACCCAGTACTTC
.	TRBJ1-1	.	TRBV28	CASSFRTSYTEAFF	TGTGCCAGCAGTTTTCGGACAAGTTACACTGAAGCTTTCTTT
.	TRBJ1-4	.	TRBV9	CASSVLGRGGEKLFF	TGTGCCAGCAGCGTATTAGGGAGAGGTGGGGAAAAACTGTTTTTT
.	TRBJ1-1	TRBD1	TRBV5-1	CASSDRDRGDTEAFF	TGCGCCAGCAGCGACCGGGACAGGGGAGACACTGAAGCTTTCTTT
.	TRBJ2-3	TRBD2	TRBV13	CASSSRGGSATDTQYF	TGTGCCAGCAGCTCCCGGGGGGGTAGTGCGACAGATACGCAGTATTTT
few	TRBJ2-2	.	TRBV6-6	CASSYSGRWELFF	TGTGCCAGCAGTTACTCGGGGCGCTGGGAGCTGTTTTTT
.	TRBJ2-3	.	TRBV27	CASSSLASDTQYF	TGTGCCAGCAGTTCACTAGCTTCAGATACGCAGTATTTT
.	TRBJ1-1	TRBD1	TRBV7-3	CASSRTGGSLNTEAFF	TGTGCCAGCAGCCGGACAGGGGGCTCCCTGAACACTGAAGCTTTCTTT
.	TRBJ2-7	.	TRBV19	CASSRPSSRGGYEQYF	TGTGCCAGTAGTAGGCCCTCCTCTCGGGGAGGCTACGAGCAGTACTTC
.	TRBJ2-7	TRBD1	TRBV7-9	CASSGDRGSYEQYF	TGTGCCAGCAGCGGGGACAGGGGCTCCTACGAGCAGTACTTC
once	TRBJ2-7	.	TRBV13	CASSLGSGDYEQYF	TGTGCCAGCAGCTTAGGCTCGGGGGATTACGAGCAGTACTTC
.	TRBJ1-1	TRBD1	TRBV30	CAWRPRTGGNTEAFF	TGTGCCTGGAGACCTAGGACAGGGGGGAACACTGAAGCTTTCTTT
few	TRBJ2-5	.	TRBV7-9	CASSKQGQETQYF	TGTGCCAGCAGCAAACAGGGCCAAGAGACCCAGTACTTC
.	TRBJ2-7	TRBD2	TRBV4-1	CASSPTRLAVNYEQYF	TGCGCCAGCAGCCCTACCCGACTAGCGGTGAACTACGAGCAGTACTTC
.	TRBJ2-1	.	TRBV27	CASSLDRGSYNEQFF	TGTGCCAGCAGTCTAGACCGAGGTTCCTACAATGAGCAGTTCTTC
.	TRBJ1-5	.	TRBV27	CASSLEPYSNQPQHF	TGTGCCAGCAGTTTAGAGCCATATAGCAATCAGCCCCAGCATTTT
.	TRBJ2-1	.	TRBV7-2	CASSNRNSLSNEQFF	TGTGCCAGCAGCAACAGGAACAGTCTGTCCAATGAGCAGTTCTTC
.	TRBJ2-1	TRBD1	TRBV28	CASRLQGVNFNEQFF	TGTGCCAGCAGATTACAGGGGGTTAATTTCAATGAGCAGTTCTTC
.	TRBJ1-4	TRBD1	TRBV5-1	CASRLGTGGNEKLFF	TGCGCCAGCCGACTAGGGACAGGGGGTAATGAAAAACTGTTTTTT
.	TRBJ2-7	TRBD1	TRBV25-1	CASSQTGTGRYEQYF	TGTGCCAGCAGTCAGACCGGGACAGGCCGTTACGAGCAGTACTTC
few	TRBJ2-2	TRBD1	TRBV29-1	CSAEGQISTGELFF	TGCAGCGCAGAGGGACAGATAAGCACCGGGGAGCTGTTTTTT
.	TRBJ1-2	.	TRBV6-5	CASSYSVGLANYGYTF	TGTGCCAGCAGTTACTCGGTCGGTCTTGCTAACTATGGCTACACCTTC
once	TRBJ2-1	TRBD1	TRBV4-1	CASSPTGAQYNEQFF	TGCGCCAGCAGCCCTACAGGGGCCCAGTACAATGAGCAGTTCTTC
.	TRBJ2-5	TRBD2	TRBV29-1	CSGHSGVETQYF	TGCAGCGGCCATAGCGGGGTGGAGACCCAGTACTTC
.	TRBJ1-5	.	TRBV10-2	CASSRDRTDQPQHF	TGCGCCAGCAGCAGAGACAGGACTGATCAGCCCCAGCATTTT
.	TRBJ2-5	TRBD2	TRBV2	CASTGGQMETQYF	TGTGCCAGTACGGGGGGTCAAATGGAGACCCAGTACTTC
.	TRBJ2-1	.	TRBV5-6	CASSLTGFDEQFF	TGTGCCAGCAGCTTGACCGGGTTCGATGAGCAGTTCTTC
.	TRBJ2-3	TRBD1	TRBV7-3	CASSLTPRTGLDTQYF	TGTGCCAGCAGCTTAACGCCTCGGACAGGGTTAGATACGCAGTATTTT
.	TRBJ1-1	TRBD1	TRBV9	CASTNQGETEAFF	TGTGCCAGCACCAACCAGGGGGAGACTGAAGCTTTCTTT
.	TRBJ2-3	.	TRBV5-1	CASSSGEGLDTQYF	TGCGCCAGCAGCTCTGGCGAGGGATTAGATACGCAGTATTTT